The rows below give T cell receptor beta chains drawn from one sample of a study of CD8+ T cells in alopecia areata. TCRdb keeps only in-frame clones here, not all; method: immunoSEQ multiplex PCR. Here the sample spans about 300,000 clones, 58% being singletons. The source material was CD4+ T cells sorted from blood, sampled at week 24, from a patient treated with tofacitinib. These receptor sequences come from a human donor with alopecia areata. CDR3s include the opening cysteine and the closing phenylalanine or tryptophan. D genes are given only for firm matches. Not all rows give a size; the values are once, few, many and, for expanded clones, a class.

D: TRBD1
V: TRBV6-1
J: TRBJ2-3
size: NA
CDR3: CASSGTGGRTDTQYF
DNA: TGTGCCAGCAGTGGAACAGGGGGACGCACAGATACGCAGTATTTT

D: NA
V: TRBV4-3
J: TRBJ1-1
size: NA
CDR3: CASSQDPRNTEAFF
DNA: TGCGCCAGCAGCCAAGATCCGAGGAACACTGAAGCTTTCTTT

D: NA
V: TRBV29-1
J: TRBJ2-2
size: few
CDR3: CSSGQHTGELFF
DNA: TGCAGCTCAGGACAGCACACCGGGGAGCTGTTTTTT

D: NA
V: TRBV19
J: TRBJ2-1
size: few
CDR3: CASSMISFSENEQFF
DNA: TGTGCCAGTAGTATGATCTCCTTCTCGGAGAATGAGCAGTTCTTC

D: TRBD2
V: TRBV5-1
J: TRBJ2-1
size: NA
CDR3: CASSFSGGPAYNEQFF
DNA: TGCGCCAGCAGCTTTAGCGGGGGGCCCGCCTACAATGAGCAGTTCTTC

D: NA
V: TRBV28
J: TRBJ2-5
size: few
CDR3: CASSFQTGRTQYF
DNA: TGTGCCAGCAGTTTCCAAACAGGGAGGACCCAGTACTTC

D: TRBD1
V: TRBV5-4
J: TRBJ1-4
size: NA
CDR3: CASSLGQGLEEKLFF
DNA: TGTGCCAGCAGCTTGGGACAGGGGCTTGAAGAAAAACTGTTTTTT

D: TRBD1
V: TRBV2
J: TRBJ1-1
size: NA
CDR3: CASSLEGGGTEAFF
DNA: TGTGCCAGCAGCCTCGAAGGGGGCGGGACTGAAGCTTTCTTT

D: NA
V: TRBV7-9
J: TRBJ2-7
size: NA
CDR3: CASSFAGGEQYF
DNA: TGTGCCAGCAGCTTTGCCGGGGGCGAGCAGTACTTC

D: NA
V: TRBV7-2
J: TRBJ1-5
size: NA
CDR3: CASSLVAGGSNQPQHF
DNA: TGTGCCAGCAGCTTAGTGGCTGGGGGTAGCAATCAGCCCCAGCATTTT

D: NA
V: TRBV30
J: TRBJ1-6
size: NA
CDR3: CAWSVGSSNSPLHF
DNA: TGTGCCTGGAGTGTGGGTTCCTCTAATTCACCCCTCCACTTT

D: TRBD1
V: TRBV30
J: TRBJ1-2
size: NA
CDR3: CAWSVSDYRGNGYTF
DNA: TGTGCCTGGAGTGTGTCGGATTACAGGGGTAATGGCTACACCTTC

D: NA
V: TRBV2
J: TRBJ2-7
size: NA
CDR3: CASSDPSYTAYEQYF
DNA: TGTGCCAGCAGTGACCCCTCCTACACGGCCTACGAGCAGTACTTC

D: NA
V: TRBV27
J: TRBJ2-5
size: few
CDR3: CASSPISAQETQYF
DNA: TGTGCCAGCAGTCCGATATCGGCCCAAGAGACCCAGTACTTC

D: TRBD1
V: TRBV18
J: TRBJ2-1
size: few
CDR3: CASSPVGGQATNEQFF
DNA: TGTGCCAGCTCACCCGTTGGGGGACAGGCCACCAATGAGCAGTTCTTC

D: NA
V: TRBV4-1
J: TRBJ1-4
size: once
CDR3: CASKSLGRGDEKLFF
DNA: TGCGCCAGCAAGAGTTTAGGGAGAGGGGATGAAAAACTGTTTTTT

D: NA
V: TRBV7-2
J: TRBJ2-3
size: NA
CDR3: CASTGPLTDTQYF
DNA: TGTGCCAGCACGGGCCCTCTCACAGATACGCAGTATTTT

D: NA
V: TRBV5-1
J: TRBJ2-1
size: NA
CDR3: CASREGVSNEQFF
DNA: TGCGCCAGCCGCGAGGGGGTGAGCAATGAGCAGTTCTTC

D: NA
V: TRBV5-1
J: TRBJ2-2
size: once
CDR3: CASFVGNTGELFF
DNA: TGCGCCAGCTTTGTAGGAAACACCGGGGAGCTGTTTTTT

D: NA
V: TRBV6-6
J: TRBJ2-6
size: NA
CDR3: CASRRTSGANVLTF
DNA: TGTGCCAGCAGGCGAACCTCTGGGGCCAACGTCCTGACTTTC

D: NA
V: TRBV7-3
J: TRBJ1-1
size: NA
CDR3: CASSWGPNTEAFF
DNA: TGTGCCAGCAGCTGGGGTCCGAACACTGAAGCTTTCTTT

D: NA
V: TRBV2
J: TRBJ1-6
size: few
CDR3: CASRTLADANSPLHF
DNA: TGTGCCAGCCGGACTCTTGCCGATGCCAATTCACCCCTCCACTTT

D: NA
V: TRBV4-1
J: TRBJ1-5
size: NA
CDR3: CASSQRDQPQHF
DNA: TGCGCCAGCAGCCAGAGGGATCAGCCCCAGCATTTT

D: NA
V: TRBV9
J: TRBJ1-2
size: NA
CDR3: CASSLDRNYGYTF
DNA: TGTGCCAGCAGCCTCGACAGGAACTATGGCTACACCTTC

D: TRBD1
V: TRBV19
J: TRBJ1-2
size: NA
CDR3: CASSQTGPNGYTF
DNA: TGTGCCAGTAGTCAGACAGGGCCTAATGGCTACACCTTC

D: TRBD1
V: TRBV7-2
J: TRBJ2-4
size: NA
CDR3: CASSSRTGQAKNIQYF
DNA: TGTGCCAGCAGCTCCCGGACAGGACAAGCCAAAAACATTCAGTACTTC

D: NA
V: TRBV5-4
J: TRBJ2-5
size: NA
CDR3: CASSFKTPYQETQYF
DNA: TGTGCCAGCAGCTTTAAAACACCATACCAAGAGACCCAGTACTTC

D: NA
V: TRBV28
J: TRBJ2-3
size: NA
CDR3: CASSLRGAPPDTQYF
DNA: TGTGCCAGCAGTTTACGGGGGGCCCCCCCAGATACGCAGTATTTT

D: NA
V: TRBV27
J: TRBJ2-7
size: NA
CDR3: CASRQTSATYEQYF
DNA: TGTGCCAGCAGACAGACAAGTGCGACCTACGAGCAGTACTTC

D: NA
V: TRBV5-5
J: TRBJ2-3
size: NA
CDR3: CASSLIGMGTDTQYF
DNA: TGTGCCAGCAGCTTGATAGGGATGGGCACAGATACGCAGTATTTT

D: NA
V: TRBV4-1
J: TRBJ1-5
size: few
CDR3: CASSQPLASNQPQHF
DNA: TGCGCCAGCAGCCAACCATTAGCTAGCAATCAGCCCCAGCATTTT

D: NA
V: TRBV5-6
J: TRBJ1-6
size: NA
CDR3: CASSPVGRDAYNSPLHF
DNA: TGTGCCAGCAGCCCGGTAGGACGAGACGCCTATAATTCACCCCTCCACTTT

D: TRBD1
V: TRBV29-1
J: TRBJ2-5
size: few
CDR3: CSVDRGLPETQYF
DNA: TGCAGCGTGGACAGGGGGCTGCCGGAGACCCAGTACTTC

D: NA
V: TRBV6-5
J: TRBJ1-4
size: NA
CDR3: CASSYRRSGLEKLFF
DNA: TGTGCCAGCAGCTACCGTCGATCGGGGTTGGAAAAACTGTTTTTT

D: TRBD1
V: TRBV6-6
J: TRBJ1-3
size: few
CDR3: CASSRTGGLDTIYF
DNA: TGTGCCAGCAGTCGTACAGGGGGACTGGACACCATATATTTT

D: TRBD2
V: TRBV30
J: TRBJ2-3
size: NA
CDR3: CAWSGRLAGRDTQYF
DNA: TGTGCCTGGAGTGGTCGGCTAGCGGGGAGAGATACGCAGTATTTT

D: TRBD1
V: TRBV5-1
J: TRBJ2-2
size: once
CDR3: CASSWGQPGNTGELFF
DNA: TGCGCCAGCAGCTGGGGACAGCCCGGGAACACCGGGGAGCTGTTTTTT

D: TRBD2
V: TRBV28
J: TRBJ2-3
size: few
CDR3: CASSSRRGGTDTQYF
DNA: TGTGCCAGCAGTTCACGGCGGGGGGGCACAGATACGCAGTATTTT

D: NA
V: TRBV2
J: TRBJ2-3
size: NA
CDR3: CASMASFTDTQYF
DNA: TGTGCCAGCATGGCCAGCTTCACAGATACGCAGTATTTT

D: TRBD2
V: TRBV27
J: TRBJ2-3
size: NA
CDR3: CASSPVRLAGTQYF
DNA: TGTGCCAGCAGTCCCGTCCGACTAGCTGGTACGCAGTATTTT